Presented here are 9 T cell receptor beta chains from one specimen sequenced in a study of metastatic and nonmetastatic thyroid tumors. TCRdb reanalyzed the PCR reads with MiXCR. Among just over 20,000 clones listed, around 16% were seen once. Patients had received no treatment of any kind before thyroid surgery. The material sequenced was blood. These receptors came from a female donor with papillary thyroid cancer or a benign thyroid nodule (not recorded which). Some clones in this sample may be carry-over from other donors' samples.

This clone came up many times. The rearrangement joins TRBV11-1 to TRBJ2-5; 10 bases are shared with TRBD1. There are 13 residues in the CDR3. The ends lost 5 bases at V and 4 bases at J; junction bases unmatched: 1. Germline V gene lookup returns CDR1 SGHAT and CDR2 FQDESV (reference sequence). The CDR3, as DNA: TGTGCCAGCAGCCGGGACAGGGGAGAGACCCAGTACTTC. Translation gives CASSRDRGETQYF. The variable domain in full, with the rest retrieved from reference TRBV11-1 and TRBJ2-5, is EAEVAQSPRYKITEKSQAVAFWCDPISGHATLYWYRQILGQGPELLVQFQDESVVDDSQLPKDRFSAERLKGVDSTLKIQPAELGDSAMYLCASSRDRGETQYFGPGTRLLVL.

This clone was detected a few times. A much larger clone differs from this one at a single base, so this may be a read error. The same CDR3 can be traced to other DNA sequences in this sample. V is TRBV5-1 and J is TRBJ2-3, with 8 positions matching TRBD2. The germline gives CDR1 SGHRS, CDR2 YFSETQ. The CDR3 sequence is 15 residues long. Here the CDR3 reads CASSLGDGRADTQYF. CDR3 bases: TGCGCTAGCAGCTTGGGGGACGGGAGGGCAGATACGCAGTATTTT.

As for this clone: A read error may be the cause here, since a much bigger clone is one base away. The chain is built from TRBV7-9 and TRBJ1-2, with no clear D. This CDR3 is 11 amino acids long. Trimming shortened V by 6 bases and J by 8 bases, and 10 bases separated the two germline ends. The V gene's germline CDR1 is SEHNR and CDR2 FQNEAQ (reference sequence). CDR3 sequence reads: CASSHFEGYTF. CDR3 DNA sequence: TGTGCCAGCAGTCACTTTGAGGGCTACACCTTC.

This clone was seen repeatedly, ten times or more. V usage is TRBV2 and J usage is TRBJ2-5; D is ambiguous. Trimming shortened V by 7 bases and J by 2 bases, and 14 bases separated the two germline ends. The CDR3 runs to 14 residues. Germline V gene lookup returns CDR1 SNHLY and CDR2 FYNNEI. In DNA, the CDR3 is TGTGCCAGCATAAGGTCACCTTATCAAGAGACCCAGTACTTC. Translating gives CASIRSPYQETQYF.

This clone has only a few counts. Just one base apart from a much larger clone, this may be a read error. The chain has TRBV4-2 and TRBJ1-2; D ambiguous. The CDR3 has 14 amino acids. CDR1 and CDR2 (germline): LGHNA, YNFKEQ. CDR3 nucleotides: TGTGCCAACAGCCAAGGCGAGAGCCACTATGGCTACACCTTC. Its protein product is CANSQGESHYGYTF.

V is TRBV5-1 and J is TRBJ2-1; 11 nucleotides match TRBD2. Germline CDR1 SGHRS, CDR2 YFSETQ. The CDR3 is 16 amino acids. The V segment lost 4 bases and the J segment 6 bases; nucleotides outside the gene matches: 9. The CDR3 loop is CASSPLAGGLTNEQFF. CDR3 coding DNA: TGCGCCAGCAGCCCTTTAGCGGGAGGGCTGACCAATGAGCAGTTCTTC.

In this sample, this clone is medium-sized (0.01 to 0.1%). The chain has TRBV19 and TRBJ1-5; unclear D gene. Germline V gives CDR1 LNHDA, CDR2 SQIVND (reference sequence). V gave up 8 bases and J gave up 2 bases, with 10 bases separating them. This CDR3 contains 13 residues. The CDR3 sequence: CASAGSGNQPQHF. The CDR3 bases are TGTGCCAGTGCCGGCTCGGGCAATCAGCCCCAGCATTTT.

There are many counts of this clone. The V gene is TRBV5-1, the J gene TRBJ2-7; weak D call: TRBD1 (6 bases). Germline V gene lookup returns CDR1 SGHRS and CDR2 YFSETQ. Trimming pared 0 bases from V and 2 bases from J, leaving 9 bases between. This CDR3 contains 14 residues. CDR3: CASSLGTDTYEQYF. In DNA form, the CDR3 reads TGCGCCAGCAGCTTGGGGACAGATACCTACGAGCAGTACTTC.

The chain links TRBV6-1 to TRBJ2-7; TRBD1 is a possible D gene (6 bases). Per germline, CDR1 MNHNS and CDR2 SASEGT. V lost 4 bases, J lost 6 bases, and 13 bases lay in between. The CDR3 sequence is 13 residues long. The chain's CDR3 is CASSVSGVREQYF. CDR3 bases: TGTGCCAGCAGTGTTTCAGGGGTGCGCGAGCAGTACTTC.